This T cell receptor (beta chain) was obtained from a study of T cells in Graves' hyperthyroidism and ophthalmopathy. Looked up from germline, CDR1 is PRHDT and CDR2 is FYEKMQ (reference sequence). Deletions cut 5 bases from V and 6 bases from J, with 20 bases between. This CDR3 has 16 amino acids. Study-level findings and limits: A 13 V-J signature model discriminated ophthalmopathy versus stable hyperthyroidism. Most thyroid clonotypes with frequency above 0.001 were detected in blood.

TCR beta CDR3 regions were amplified from RNA transcripts. The primer set for the first-round RT-PCR of the TCR CDR3 was HTBI. MiXCR was run by TCRdb on the multiplex PCR reads, yielding one entry per CDR3 protein. The sample shows hundreds of thousands of distinct CDR3 sequences, 30% to 40% of them seen only once. This clonotype was recorded many times. Its specificity is unknown. The clonotype comes from a woman between 35 and 50 years old with Graves' hyperthyroidism. The chain employs TRBV13 and TRBJ1-5, with D maybe TRBD1 (5 bases). Sequenced: blood. The CDR3 region is CASSRAAGVGTQPQHF. The CDR3 coding sequence is TGTGCCAGCAGCCGAGCGGCGGGGGTGGGGACTCAGCCCCAGCATTTT.